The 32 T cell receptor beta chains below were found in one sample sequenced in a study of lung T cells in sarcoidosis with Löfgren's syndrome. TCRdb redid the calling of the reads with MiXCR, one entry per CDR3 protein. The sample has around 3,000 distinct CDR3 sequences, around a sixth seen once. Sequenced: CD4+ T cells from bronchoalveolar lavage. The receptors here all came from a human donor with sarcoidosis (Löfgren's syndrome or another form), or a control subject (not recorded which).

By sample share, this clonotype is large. The CDR3 nucleotides are TGTGCCAGCAGCTTCGAAGACAGACCCAATCAGCCCCAGCATTTT. The encoded protein is CASSFEDRPNQPQHF. V usage is TRBV7-2 and J usage is TRBJ1-5, with TRBD1 as a possible D gene (5 bases). In germline, CDR1 is SGHTA, CDR2 FQGNSA. The CDR3 runs 15 residues. Trimming took off 3 bases at V and 3 bases at J, with 12 bases between the two ends.

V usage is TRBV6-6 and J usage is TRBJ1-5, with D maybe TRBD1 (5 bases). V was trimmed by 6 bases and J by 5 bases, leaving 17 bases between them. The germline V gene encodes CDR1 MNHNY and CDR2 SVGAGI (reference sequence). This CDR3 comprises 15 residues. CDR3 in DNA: TGTGCCAGCAGCCACTCGAAGACAGTCGATCAGCCCCAGCATTTT. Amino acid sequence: CASSHSKTVDQPQHF.

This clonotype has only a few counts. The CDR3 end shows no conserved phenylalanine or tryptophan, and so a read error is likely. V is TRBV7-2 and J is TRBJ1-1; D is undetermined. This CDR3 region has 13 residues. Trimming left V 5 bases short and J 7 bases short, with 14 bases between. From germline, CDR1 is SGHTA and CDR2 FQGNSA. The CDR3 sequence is CASSHQEAGEAFY. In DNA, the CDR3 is TGTGCCAGCAGCCATCAGGAGGCTGGTGAAGCTTTCTAT.

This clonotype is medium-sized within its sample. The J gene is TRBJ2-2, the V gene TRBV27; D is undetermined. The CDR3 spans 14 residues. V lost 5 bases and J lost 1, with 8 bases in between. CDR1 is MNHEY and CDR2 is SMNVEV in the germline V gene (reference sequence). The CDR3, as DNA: TGTGCCAGCAGTCCCCTCGTGAACACCGGGGAGCTGTTTTTT. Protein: CASSPLVNTGELFF.

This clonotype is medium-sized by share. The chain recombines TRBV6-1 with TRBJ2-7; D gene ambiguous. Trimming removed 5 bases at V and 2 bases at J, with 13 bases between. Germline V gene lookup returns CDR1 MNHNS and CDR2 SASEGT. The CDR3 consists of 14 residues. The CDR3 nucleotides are TGTGCCAGCAGTCTTGTGTATTCGACCTACGAGCAGTACGTC. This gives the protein CASSLVYSTYEQYV.

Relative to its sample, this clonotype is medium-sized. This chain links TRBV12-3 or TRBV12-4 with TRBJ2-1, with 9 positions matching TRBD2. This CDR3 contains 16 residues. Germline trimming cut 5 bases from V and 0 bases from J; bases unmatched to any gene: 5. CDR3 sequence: CASSPMRGGSYNEQFF. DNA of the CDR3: TGTGCCAGCAGTCCCATGCGGGGGGGCTCCTACAATGAGCAGTTCTTC.

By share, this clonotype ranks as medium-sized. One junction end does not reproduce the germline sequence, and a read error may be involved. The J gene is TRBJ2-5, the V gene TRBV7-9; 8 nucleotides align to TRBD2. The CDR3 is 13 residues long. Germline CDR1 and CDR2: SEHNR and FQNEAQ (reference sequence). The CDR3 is CASSIAGQETQYF. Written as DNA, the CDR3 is TGTGCCAGCAGCATAGCGGGGCAAGAGACCCAGTACTTC.

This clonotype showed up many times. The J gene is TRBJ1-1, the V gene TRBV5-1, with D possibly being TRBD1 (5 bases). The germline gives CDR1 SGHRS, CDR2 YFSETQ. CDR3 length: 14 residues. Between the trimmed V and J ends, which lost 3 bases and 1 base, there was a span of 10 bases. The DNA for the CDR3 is TGCGCCAGCAGCTCACCTCAGGGGAACACTGAAGCTTTCTTT. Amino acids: CASSSPQGNTEAFF.

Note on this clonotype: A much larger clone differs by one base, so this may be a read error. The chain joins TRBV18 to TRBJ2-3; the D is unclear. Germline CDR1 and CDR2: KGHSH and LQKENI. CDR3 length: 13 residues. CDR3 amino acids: CASSFGRTDAQYF. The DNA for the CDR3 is TGTGCCAGCTCATTCGGCCGAACAGATGCGCAGTATTTT.

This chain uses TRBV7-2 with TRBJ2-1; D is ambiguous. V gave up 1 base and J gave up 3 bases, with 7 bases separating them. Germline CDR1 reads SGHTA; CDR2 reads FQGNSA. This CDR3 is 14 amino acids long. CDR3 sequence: CASSLVWGYNEQFF. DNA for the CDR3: TGTGCCAGCAGCTTAGTTTGGGGCTACAATGAGCAGTTCTTC.

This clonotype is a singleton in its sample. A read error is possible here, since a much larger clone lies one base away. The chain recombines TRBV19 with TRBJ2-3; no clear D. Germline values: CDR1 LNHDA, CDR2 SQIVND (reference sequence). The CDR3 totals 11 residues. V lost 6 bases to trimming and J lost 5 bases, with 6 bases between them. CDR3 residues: CASRIIDTQYF. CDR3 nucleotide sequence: TGTGCCAGTAGGATCATAGATACGCAGTATTTT.

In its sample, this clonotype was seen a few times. CDR3 nucleotide sequence: TGCGCCAGCAGCTTGTCCCAGGGCAATGAGCAGTTCTTC. Its translation is CASSLSQGNEQFF. V and J are TRBV5-1 and TRBJ2-1; D perhaps matches TRBD1 (5 bases). The CDR3 is made up of 13 amino acids. V dropped 1 base and J dropped 6 bases, with 8 bases sitting between them. The germline gives CDR1 SGHRS, CDR2 YFSETQ.

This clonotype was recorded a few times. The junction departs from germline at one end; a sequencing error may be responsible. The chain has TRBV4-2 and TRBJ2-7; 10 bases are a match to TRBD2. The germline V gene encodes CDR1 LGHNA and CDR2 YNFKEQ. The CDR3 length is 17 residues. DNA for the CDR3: TGTGCCTGCAGCCACCCCTACAGAAGCGGGGGGGCCTACGGGCAGTACTTC. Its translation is CACSHPYRSGGAYGQYF.

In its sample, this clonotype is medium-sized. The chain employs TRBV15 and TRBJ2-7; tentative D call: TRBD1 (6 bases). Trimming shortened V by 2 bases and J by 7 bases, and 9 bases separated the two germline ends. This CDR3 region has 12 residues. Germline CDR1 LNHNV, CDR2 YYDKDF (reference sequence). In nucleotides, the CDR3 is TGTGCCACCAGCAGATTAACAGGGGAGCAGTACTTC. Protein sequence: CATSRLTGEQYF.

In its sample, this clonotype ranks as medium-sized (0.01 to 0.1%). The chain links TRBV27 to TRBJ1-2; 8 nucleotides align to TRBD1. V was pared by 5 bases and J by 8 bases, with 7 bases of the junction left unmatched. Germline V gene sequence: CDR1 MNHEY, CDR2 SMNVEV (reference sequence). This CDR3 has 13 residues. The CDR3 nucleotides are TGTGCCAGCAGTGGAGGACAGGGAAGGGGCTACACCTTC. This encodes CASSGGQGRGYTF.

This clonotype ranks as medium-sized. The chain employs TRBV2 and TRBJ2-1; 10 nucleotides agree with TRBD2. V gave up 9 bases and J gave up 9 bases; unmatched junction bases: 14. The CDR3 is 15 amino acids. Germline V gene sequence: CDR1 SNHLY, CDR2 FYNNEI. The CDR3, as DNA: TGTGCCAGTAGTACCTTAGCGGGGGGCGACGGTGAGCAGTTCTTC. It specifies CASSTLAGGDGEQFF.

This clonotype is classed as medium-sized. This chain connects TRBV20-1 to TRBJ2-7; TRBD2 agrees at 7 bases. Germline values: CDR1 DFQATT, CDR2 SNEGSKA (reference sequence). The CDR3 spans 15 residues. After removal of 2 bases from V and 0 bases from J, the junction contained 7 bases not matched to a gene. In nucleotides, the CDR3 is TGCAGTGCTAGAAATCGGGGGGTTAGCTCCTACGAGCAGTACTTC. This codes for CSARNRGVSSYEQYF.

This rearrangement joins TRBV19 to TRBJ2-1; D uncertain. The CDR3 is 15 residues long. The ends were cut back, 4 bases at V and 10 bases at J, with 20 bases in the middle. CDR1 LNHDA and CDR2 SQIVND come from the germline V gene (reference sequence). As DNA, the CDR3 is TGTGCCAGTAGTACCAATACAAGGAGTGGTCGAGAGCAGTTCTTC. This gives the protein CASSTNTRSGREQFF.

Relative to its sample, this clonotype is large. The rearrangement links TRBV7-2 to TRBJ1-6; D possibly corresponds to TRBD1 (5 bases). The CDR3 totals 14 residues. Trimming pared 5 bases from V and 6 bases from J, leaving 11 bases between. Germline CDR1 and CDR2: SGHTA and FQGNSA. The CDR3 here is CASSRQLSNSPLHF. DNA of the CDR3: TGTGCCAGCAGCCGACAGCTCTCTAATTCACCCCTCCACTTT.

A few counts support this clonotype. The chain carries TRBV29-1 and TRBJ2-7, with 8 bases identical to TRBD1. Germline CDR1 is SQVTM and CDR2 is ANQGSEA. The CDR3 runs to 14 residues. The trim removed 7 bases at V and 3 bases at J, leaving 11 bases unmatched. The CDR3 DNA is TGCAGCGCGGCAGGGACAGGAGTTAACTACGAGCAGTACTTC. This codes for CSAAGTGVNYEQYF.

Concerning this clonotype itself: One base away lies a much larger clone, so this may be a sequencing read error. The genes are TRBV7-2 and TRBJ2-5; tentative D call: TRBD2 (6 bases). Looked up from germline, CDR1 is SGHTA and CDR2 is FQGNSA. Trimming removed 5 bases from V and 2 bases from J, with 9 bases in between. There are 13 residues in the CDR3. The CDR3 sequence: CASSMAGQETQYF. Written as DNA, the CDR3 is TGTGCCAGCAGCATGGCGGGGCAAGAGACCCAGTACTTC.

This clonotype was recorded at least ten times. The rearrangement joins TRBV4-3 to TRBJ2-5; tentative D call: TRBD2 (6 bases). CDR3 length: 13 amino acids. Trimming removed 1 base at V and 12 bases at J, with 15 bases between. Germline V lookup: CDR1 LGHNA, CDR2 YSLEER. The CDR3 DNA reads TGCGCCAGCAGCCAAGCTCTGCGGGGCCGAAAGTACTTC. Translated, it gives CASSQALRGRKYF.

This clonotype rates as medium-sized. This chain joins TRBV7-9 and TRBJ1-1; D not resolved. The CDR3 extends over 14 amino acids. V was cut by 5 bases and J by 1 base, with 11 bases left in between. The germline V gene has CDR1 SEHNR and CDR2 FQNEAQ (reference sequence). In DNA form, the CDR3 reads TGTGCCAGCAGCCACCTGGTGTCGAACACTGAAGCTTTCTTT. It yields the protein CASSHLVSNTEAFF.

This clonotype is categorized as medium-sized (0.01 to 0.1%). The CDR3 protein is CASSLFSRGTEQFF. The DNA for the CDR3 is TGTGCCAGCAGCTTATTCTCTCGGGGGACTGAGCAGTTCTTC. The V gene is TRBV7-2, the J gene TRBJ2-1; D perhaps matches TRBD2 (6 bases). CDR3 length: 14 residues. Deletions cut 2 bases from V and 9 bases from J, with 14 bases between. Germline CDR1 and CDR2: SGHTA and FQGNSA.

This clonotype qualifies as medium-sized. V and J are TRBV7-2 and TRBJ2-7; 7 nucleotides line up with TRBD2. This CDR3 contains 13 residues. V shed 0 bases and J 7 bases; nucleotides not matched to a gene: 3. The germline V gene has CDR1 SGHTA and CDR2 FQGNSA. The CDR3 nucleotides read TGTGCCAGCAGCTTAGCACTAGCGTGGGAGCAGTACTTC. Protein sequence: CASSLALAWEQYF.

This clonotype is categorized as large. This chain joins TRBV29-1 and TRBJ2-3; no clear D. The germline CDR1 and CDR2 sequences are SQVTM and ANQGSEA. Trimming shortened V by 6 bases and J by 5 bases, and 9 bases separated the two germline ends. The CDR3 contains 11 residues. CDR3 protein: CSVRTGDTQYF. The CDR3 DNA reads TGCAGCGTCAGGACGGGAGATACGCAGTATTTT.

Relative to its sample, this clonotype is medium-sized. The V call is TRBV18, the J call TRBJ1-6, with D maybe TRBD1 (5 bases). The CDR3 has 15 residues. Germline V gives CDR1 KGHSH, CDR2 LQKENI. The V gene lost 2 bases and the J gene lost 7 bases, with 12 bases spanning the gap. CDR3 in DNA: TGTGCCAGCTCACCATCCGGGGCACTCAATTCACCCCTCCACTTT. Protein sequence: CASSPSGALNSPLHF.

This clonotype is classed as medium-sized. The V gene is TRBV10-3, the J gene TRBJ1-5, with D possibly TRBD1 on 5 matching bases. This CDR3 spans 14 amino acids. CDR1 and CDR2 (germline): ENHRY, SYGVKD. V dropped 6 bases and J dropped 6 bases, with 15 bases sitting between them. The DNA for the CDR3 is TGTGCCATCAGCCGGGACCCCCAGGGTCAGCCCCAGCATTTT. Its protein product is CAISRDPQGQPQHF.

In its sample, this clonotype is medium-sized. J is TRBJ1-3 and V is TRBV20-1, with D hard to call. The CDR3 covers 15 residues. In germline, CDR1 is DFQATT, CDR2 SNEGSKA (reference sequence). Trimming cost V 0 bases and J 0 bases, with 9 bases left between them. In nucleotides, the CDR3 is TGCAGTGCTAGAGATCGGCAGAGCTCTGGAAACACCATATATTTT. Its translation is CSARDRQSSGNTIYF.

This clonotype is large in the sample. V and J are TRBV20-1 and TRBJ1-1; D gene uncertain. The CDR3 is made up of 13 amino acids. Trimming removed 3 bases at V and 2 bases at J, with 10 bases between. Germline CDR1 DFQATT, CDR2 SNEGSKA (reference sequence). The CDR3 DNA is TGCAGTGCTAGTGTGAGAGCAAACACTGAAGCTTTCTTT. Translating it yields CSASVRANTEAFF.

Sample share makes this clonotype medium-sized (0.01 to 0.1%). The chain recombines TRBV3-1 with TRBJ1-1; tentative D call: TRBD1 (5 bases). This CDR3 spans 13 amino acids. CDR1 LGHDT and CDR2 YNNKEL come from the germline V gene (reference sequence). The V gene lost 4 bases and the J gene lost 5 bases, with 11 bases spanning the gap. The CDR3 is CASSLPGITEAFF. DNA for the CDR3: TGTGCCAGCAGCCTACCAGGGATAACTGAAGCTTTCTTT.

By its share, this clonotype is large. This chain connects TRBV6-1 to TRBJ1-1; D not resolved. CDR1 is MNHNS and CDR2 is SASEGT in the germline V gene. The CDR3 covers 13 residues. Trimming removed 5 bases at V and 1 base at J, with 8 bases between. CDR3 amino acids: CASSLTQNTEAFF. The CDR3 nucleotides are TGTGCCAGCAGTTTGACACAGAACACTGAAGCTTTCTTT.